These T cell receptor beta chains were read from a single sample in a study of T-cell reconstitution after alpha-beta-depleted transplantation in children. TCRdb reprocessed the PCR reads with MiXCR, giving one entry per CDR3 protein. This table has around 490,000 distinct CDR3 sequences, over 9.5% appearing once. The sample consisted of PBMCs, mostly from graft donor cells, taken 180 days after TCRalphabeta/CD19-depleted stem cell transplant. Receptors were obtained from a female patient aged 2 to 10 who had a stem cell transplant for aplastic anemia, so the T cells may come from the graft donor. The CDR3 runs from the conserved cysteine through the conserved F or W. D genes are given only for firm matches. The size field is filled for only some rows; it gives once, few, many or a size class.

D,size,V,J,CDR3,DNA
TRBD2,.,TRBV27,TRBJ2-7,CASSRSGKASEQYF,TGTGCCAGCAGCCGTAGCGGGAAGGCCTCCGAGCAGTACTTC
.,few,TRBV3-1,TRBJ2-1,CASSHASLVYEQFF,TGTGCCAGCAGCCACGCTAGCCTAGTCTATGAGCAGTTCTTC
.,.,TRBV7-8,TRBJ2-2,CASSLFRRPNTGELFF,TGTGCCAGCAGCTTATTCAGGCGTCCGAACACCGGGGAGCTGTTTTTT
TRBD2,.,TRBV11-3,TRBJ2-1,CASSPSSGDEQFF,TGTGCCAGCAGCCCCAGCAGCGGGGATGAGCAGTTCTTC
TRBD1,few,TRBV12-3/TRBV12-4,TRBJ1-5,CASSLTGGIPQHF,TGTGCCAGCAGTTTGACAGGGGGCATTCCCCAGCATTTT
.,few,TRBV20-1,TRBJ2-4,CSARDQEGTKNIQYF,TGCAGTGCTAGAGATCAGGAGGGAACCAAAAACATTCAGTACTTC
.,few,TRBV11-2,TRBJ2-1,CASSLGEAYNEQFF,TGTGCCAGCAGCCTAGGAGAGGCCTACAATGAGCAGTTCTTC
.,.,TRBV3-1,TRBJ2-7,CASSQLRGLRSYEQYF,TGTGCCAGCAGCCAACTAAGGGGACTCCGCTCCTACGAGCAGTACTTC
.,few,TRBV7-8,TRBJ2-4,CASSLVRIQYF,TGTGCCAGCAGCTTAGTTCGCATTCAGTACTTC
TRBD2,few,TRBV7-8,TRBJ2-7,CASSFGLVNLYEQYF,TGTGCCAGCAGCTTCGGACTAGTTAACCTCTACGAGCAGTACTTC
TRBD1,many,TRBV9,TRBJ2-7,CASSVTGGNEQYF,TGTGCCAGCAGCGTAACAGGGGGCAACGAGCAGTACTTC
.,few,TRBV9,TRBJ2-1,CASSVGVGRAELKDEQFF,TGTGCCAGCAGCGTAGGCGTCGGAAGGGCAGAGTTAAAAGATGAGCAGTTCTTC
TRBD1,many,TRBV12-3/TRBV12-4,TRBJ1-6,CASRAETGGAYNSPLHF,TGTGCCAGCAGGGCTGAGACAGGGGGCGCCTATAATTCACCCCTCCACTTT
.,.,TRBV12-3/TRBV12-4,TRBJ2-7,CASTLGSTSYEQYF,TGTGCCAGCACCCTAGGTAGTACCTCCTACGAGCAGTACTTC
TRBD1,few,TRBV20-1,TRBJ1-2,CSARDWQGAGYGYTF,TGCAGTGCTAGAGATTGGCAGGGGGCGGGCTATGGCTACACCTTC
.,many,TRBV6-2/TRBV6-3,TRBJ2-7,CASSRIYEQYF,TGTGCCAGCAGTCGTATCTACGAGCAGTACTTC
TRBD2,few,TRBV28,TRBJ2-7,CASSLWPGLAEAYEQYF,TGTGCCAGCAGTTTATGGCCCGGACTAGCGGAAGCCTACGAGCAGTACTTC
TRBD2,.,TRBV11-2,TRBJ2-1,CASSLGLAKTGEQFF,TGTGCCAGCAGTTTGGGACTAGCCAAGACAGGCGAGCAGTTCTTC
.,.,TRBV28,TRBJ1-5,CASSDSPLNQPQHF,TGTGCCAGCAGCGACAGTCCCCTAAATCAGCCCCAGCATTTT
.,.,TRBV11-2,TRBJ1-2,CASSLRFDGYTF,TGTGCCAGCAGCTTACGTTTCGATGGCTACACCTTC
TRBD2,few,TRBV5-1,TRBJ2-5,CASSSTSLETQYF,TGCGCCAGCAGCTCGACTAGCCTGGAGACCCAGTACTTC
.,few,TRBV24-1,TRBJ2-2,CATSDLVSAGFTGELFF,TGTGCCACCAGTGATTTGGTCTCGGCGGGATTCACCGGGGAGCTGTTTTTT
TRBD2,.,TRBV6-2/TRBV6-3,TRBJ2-5,CASSYSSGRAPETQYF,TGTGCCAGCAGTTACTCTAGCGGGAGGGCCCCTGAGACCCAGTACTTC
TRBD1,few,TRBV7-2,TRBJ1-1,CASSFRVGRQGDTEAFF,TGTGCCAGCAGCTTCCGCGTTGGGCGACAGGGAGACACTGAAGCTTTCTTT
.,.,TRBV20-1,TRBJ2-5,CSARDLRGSKETQYF,TGCAGTGCTAGAGATCTCAGGGGTTCAAAAGAGACCCAGTACTTC
TRBD1,.,TRBV2,TRBJ2-7,CASSELGTGEFRRALYEQYF,TGTGCCAGCAGTGAATTAGGGACAGGGGAATTCCGCCGGGCCCTCTACGAGCAGTACTTC
.,many,TRBV12-3/TRBV12-4,TRBJ2-5,CASSLLEYQETQYF,TGTGCCAGCAGTTTACTAGAGTACCAAGAGACCCAGTACTTC
.,few,TRBV2,TRBJ1-5,CAISRGPGYSNQPQHF,TGTGCCATCTCGAGAGGACCAGGTTATAGCAATCAGCCCCAGCATTTT
.,.,TRBV7-2,TRBJ2-5,CASSLLGLKETQYF,TGTGCCAGCAGCTTACTGGGATTAAAAGAGACCCAGTACTTC
.,few,TRBV6-2/TRBV6-3,TRBJ1-2,CASKWPLRYVYTF,TGTGCCAGCAAGTGGCCGCTCCGTTATGTCTACACCTTC
TRBD1,few,TRBV7-8,TRBJ1-1,CASSLHGQGEWNTEAFF,TGTGCCAGCAGCCTACATGGACAGGGAGAATGGAACACTGAAGCTTTCTTT
.,few,TRBV27,TRBJ2-3,CASCPDVGRYTDTQYF,TGTGCCAGCTGTCCGGATGTGGGGAGATACACAGATACGCAGTATTTT
.,.,TRBV27,TRBJ1-5,CASSPDLPSQPQHF,TGTGCCAGCAGCCCGGACCTTCCAAGTCAGCCCCAGCATTTT
TRBD1,.,TRBV7-6,TRBJ1-1,CASSPGQGAGTEAFF,TGTGCCAGCAGCCCGGGACAGGGGGCCGGCACTGAAGCTTTCTTT
.,.,TRBV7-6,TRBJ2-1,CASSLIFDNEQFF,TGTGCCAGCAGCTTAATTTTCGACAATGAGCAGTTCTTC
TRBD1,few,TRBV5-1,TRBJ2-3,CASSLWAGGRTDTQYF,TGCGCCAGCAGCTTGTGGGCAGGGGGCCGGACAGATACGCAGTATTTT
.,few,TRBV9,TRBJ2-5,CASSWGGRREETQYF,TGTGCCAGCAGCTGGGGGGGGCGCCGGGAAGAGACCCAGTACTTC
TRBD2,.,TRBV9,TRBJ2-2,CASSVVRLAGDTGELFF,TGTGCCAGCAGCGTAGTACGACTAGCGGGGGACACCGGGGAGCTGTTTTTT
.,.,TRBV18,TRBJ2-2,CASSPTRSTGELFF,TGTGCCAGCTCACCAACCAGGAGCACCGGGGAGCTGTTTTTT
TRBD1,few,TRBV28,TRBJ1-1,CASSRDRAMNTEAFF,TGTGCCAGCAGCCGAGACAGGGCTATGAACACTGAAGCTTTCTTT
.,few,TRBV27,TRBJ2-7,CASGRSGPALYEQYF,TGTGCCAGCGGCCGCAGCGGGCCCGCCCTCTACGAGCAGTACTTC
TRBD2,.,TRBV4-3,TRBJ2-1,CASSQGHPTSGGLYNEQFF,TGCGCCAGCAGCCAAGGCCACCCGACTAGCGGGGGACTCTACAATGAGCAGTTCTTC
.,.,TRBV29-1,TRBJ1-1,CSVGMGVNTEAFF,TGCAGCGTTGGTATGGGAGTGAACACTGAAGCTTTCTTT
.,.,TRBV29-1,TRBJ1-2,CSVDPIRPPPDYGYTF,TGCAGCGTTGATCCGATACGACCCCCTCCAGACTATGGCTACACCTTC
.,few,TRBV12-3/TRBV12-4,TRBJ2-1,CASTPAPSSYNEQFF,TGTGCCAGCACCCCAGCGCCTAGCTCCTACAATGAGCAGTTCTTC
.,.,TRBV3-1,TRBJ1-2,CASSQGVATGHGYTF,TGTGCCAGCAGCCAAGGGGTGGCTACGGGGCATGGCTACACCTTC
.,few,TRBV11-2,TRBJ1-5,CASTSLLTGIGLYSNQPQHF,TGTGCCAGCACCTCTCTCCTTACTGGAATTGGGCTCTATAGCAATCAGCCCCAGCATTTT
TRBD1,once,TRBV6-5,TRBJ2-5,CASSFGRGFETQYF,TGTGCCAGCAGTTTCGGCAGGGGGTTTGAGACCCAGTACTTC
.,.,TRBV10-3,TRBJ1-3,CAISESIVLGKAGNTIYF,TGTGCCATCAGTGAGTCGATTGTCTTAGGGAAGGCTGGAAACACCATATATTTT
.,few,TRBV24-1,TRBJ1-1,CAITGHDRKRNTEAFF,TGTGCCATAACGGGGCATGACAGGAAGAGGAACACTGAAGCTTTCTTT
.,many,TRBV28,TRBJ2-1,CASTIPGKYNEQFF,TGTGCCAGCACGATTCCAGGAAAATACAATGAGCAGTTCTTC
.,once,TRBV7-6,TRBJ1-5,CASSLVAEAFQPQHF,TGTGCCAGCAGCTTAGTGGCTGAGGCTTTCCAGCCCCAGCATTTT